One and the same sample provided the 27 T cell receptor beta chains below, sequenced in a study of blood T cell repertoires in COVID-19. Measured with immunoSEQ multiplex PCR; TCRdb has only the in-frame clones, and not every one. The sample lists tens of thousands of clones, roughly 76% occurring once. Source material: peripheral blood. These receptors were obtained from a woman of 80 years or more with active or convalescent COVID-19.

This clone was counted a single time. The chain combines TRBV5-6 with TRBJ2-6, with D tentatively TRBD1 (5 bases). V dropped 3 bases and J dropped 0 bases, with 10 bases sitting between them. The germline V gene encodes CDR1 SGHDT and CDR2 YYEEEE. The CDR3 totals 16 residues. The CDR3 spells CASSSSTVSGANVLTF. Here the CDR3 DNA reads TGTGCCAGCAGCTCCTCGACAGTCTCTGGGGCCAACGTCCTGACTTTC.

The chain carries TRBV5-1 and TRBJ1-2, with D possibly being TRBD1 (6 bases). Trimming took 4 bases from V and 2 from J, leaving 15 bases between them. Germline values: CDR1 SGHRS, CDR2 YFSETQ. This CDR3 is 15 amino acids long. The CDR3 DNA reads as TGCGCCAGCAGCCCGAGGCGGACAGCCAACTATGGCTACACCTTC. It specifies CASSPRRTANYGYTF. The whole variable domain, filled in from reference TRBV5-1 and TRBJ1-2, reads KAGVTQTPRYLIKTRGQQVTLSCSPISGHRSVSWYQQTPGQGLQFLFEYFSETQRNKGNFPGRFSGRQFSNSRSEMNVSTLELGDSALYLCASSPRRTANYGYTFGSGTRLTVV.

This rearrangement joins TRBV11-2 to TRBJ2-5, with D uncertain. V was clipped by 7 bases and J by 5 bases, with 11 bases between them. CDR1 is SGHAT, CDR2 FQNNGV, per germline. The CDR3 has 12 residues. The CDR3 nucleotides read TGTGCCAGCACTCGTTTCGGGGAGACCCAGTACTTC. This encodes CASTRFGETQYF.

The table lists this clone with a count of one. This CDR3 reads CASSPPEGNNEQFF. As DNA, the CDR3 is TGTGCCAGCAGCCCCCCGGAGGGGAACAATGAGCAGTTCTTC. The gene calls are TRBV7-2 and TRBJ2-1, with D perhaps matching TRBD2 (6 bases). The V end was cut by 5 bases, the J end by 5 bases, with 13 bases between. Germline V gene sequence: CDR1 SGHTA, CDR2 FQGNSA. The CDR3 sequence is 14 residues long.

The chain links TRBV19 to TRBJ2-1; the match to TRBD1 covers 10 bases. Looked up from germline, CDR1 is LNHDA and CDR2 is SQIVND (reference sequence). The trim removed 5 bases at V and 7 bases at J, leaving 5 bases unmatched. The CDR3 is 14 residues long. DNA of the CDR3: TGTGCCAGTAGTGGGTGGGACAGGGGAAATGAGCAGTTCTTC. It is translated as CASSGWDRGNEQFF.

The rearrangement uses TRBV7-2 and TRBJ2-5, with 7 nucleotides matching TRBD2. Germline V gene sequence: CDR1 SGHTA, CDR2 FQGNSA. V was clipped by 2 bases and J by 4 bases; unmatched bases: 1. This CDR3 is built from 13 residues. The CDR3 DNA reads TGTGCCAGCAGCTTATCTAGCGGAGAGACCCAGTACTTC. Its translation is CASSLSSGETQYF.

This chain joins TRBV4-2 and TRBJ1-1; D unresolved. V gave up 0 bases and J gave up 4 bases, with 9 bases separating them. The CDR3 is 14 amino acids. Germline-derived CDR1 and CDR2 are LGHNA and YNFKEQ. As DNA, the CDR3 is TGTGCCAGCAGCCAAGATACCGCAGGCACTGAAGCTTTCTTT. It yields the protein CASSQDTAGTEAFF.

The chain employs TRBV5-1 and TRBJ2-7, with D tentatively TRBD1 (5 bases). This CDR3 is 15 amino acids long. Germline CDR1 and CDR2: SGHRS and YFSETQ. Trimming shortened V by 0 bases and J by 6 bases, and 16 bases separated the two germline ends. CDR3 sequence: CASSLAAGLTGEQYF. As DNA, the CDR3 is TGCGCCAGCAGCTTGGCGGCAGGGCTTACTGGCGAGCAGTACTTC.

J is TRBJ2-1 and V is TRBV10-3; 7 bases are shared with TRBD1. Trimming at V came to 5 bases and at J to 2 bases, leaving 6 bases not matched to a gene. This CDR3 is 15 amino acids long. Per the germline V gene, CDR1 is ENHRY and CDR2 is SYGVKD. The CDR3 sequence is CAISLTGDTYNEQFF. DNA for the CDR3: TGTGCCATCAGTTTAACAGGGGATACCTACAATGAGCAGTTCTTC.

This clone occurred a few times. The rearrangement links TRBV4-1 to TRBJ2-7, with 9 bases fitting TRBD2. CDR1 is MGHRA and CDR2 is YSYEKL in the germline V gene. The CDR3 spans 13 residues. V shed 4 bases and J 5 bases; nucleotides not matched to a gene: 3. The CDR3 here is CASSPLAGDEQYF. CDR3 DNA: TGCGCCAGCAGCCCCTTAGCGGGAGACGAGCAGTACTTC.

The chain recombines TRBV10-3 with TRBJ1-1; a possible D gene is TRBD1 (5 bases). Germline CDR1 ENHRY, CDR2 SYGVKD. V lost 8 bases, J lost 0 bases, and 16 bases lay in between. The CDR3 has 15 residues. CDR3 bases: TGTGCCATCCGGGGGGGGGAAAGTCTGAACACTGAAGCTTTCTTT. Encoded protein: CAIRGGESLNTEAFF.

This clone appeared once. The CDR3 region is CASSYSTGPGNTIYF. CDR3 bases: TGTGCCAGCAGTTACTCGACAGGGCCTGGAAACACCATATATTTT. The rearrangement uses TRBV6-5 and TRBJ1-3, with 7 bases matching TRBD1. Germline V gene data show CDR1 as MNHEY and CDR2 as SVGAGI. This CDR3 spans 15 amino acids. V lost 0 bases and J lost 2; bases outside the gene matches: 1.

The chain carries TRBV5-1 and TRBJ2-7, with D perhaps TRBD2 (6 bases). The CDR3 is 17 amino acids. The V and J ends lost 1 base and 5 bases respectively, with 22 bases between them. CDR1 and CDR2 from the germline V gene are SGHRS and YFSETQ. The CDR3 spells CASSLFVGGTPLHEQYF. CDR3 in DNA: TGCGCCAGCAGCTTGTTTGTTGGCGGGACTCCTCTCCACGAGCAGTACTTC.

A few counts support this clone. The chain uses TRBV18 and TRBJ2-7; 7 bases agree with TRBD1. V dropped 3 bases and J dropped 1; count of bases not matched to a gene: 3. CDR1 and CDR2 from the germline V gene are KGHSH and LQKENI. This CDR3 spans 14 amino acids. This CDR3 is CASSPRDSSYEQYF. CDR3 nucleotides: TGTGCCAGCTCACCCCGGGACAGTTCCTACGAGCAGTACTTC.

This sequence joins TRBV15 and TRBJ1-5, with a possible D match to TRBD1 (6 bases). Germline CDR1 is LNHNV and CDR2 is YYDKDF (reference sequence). This CDR3 is built from 19 residues. The ends were cut back, 5 bases at V and 0 bases at J, with 23 bases in the middle. The CDR3 DNA follows: TGTGCCACCAGCGGGATCAGGGACACCGGAGGCTATAGCAATCAGCCCCAGCATTTT. It yields the protein CATSGIRDTGGYSNQPQHF.

The rearrangement joins TRBV7-8 to TRBJ2-2; 8 bases line up with TRBD1. The ends lost 5 bases at V and 7 bases at J; junction bases unmatched: 12. CDR1 and CDR2 (germline): SGHVS, FQNEAQ. This CDR3 has 16 amino acids. CDR3 amino acids: CASSQRTGRYGGELFF. The CDR3 bases are TGTGCCAGCAGCCAACGGACAGGGAGGTATGGCGGGGAGCTGTTTTTT.

The chain joins TRBV7-2 to TRBJ2-3, with D possibly being TRBD1 (5 bases). This CDR3 is built from 16 residues. Trimming took off 1 base at V and 1 base at J, with 12 bases between the two ends. CDR1 and CDR2 (germline): SGHTA, FQGNSA. CDR3 nucleotide sequence: TGTGCCAGCAGCTTAGAGAGGTCAGGGCGCACAGATACGCAGTATTTT. Its translation: CASSLERSGRTDTQYF.

The chain joins TRBV15 to TRBJ1-3, with a possible D match to TRBD1 (6 bases). Per the germline V gene, CDR1 is LNHNV and CDR2 is YYDKDF (reference sequence). V was clipped by 4 bases and J by 0 bases, with 10 bases between them. The CDR3 covers 15 residues. The CDR3 nucleotides read TGTGCCACCAGCAACGACAGGTTCTCTGGAAACACCATATATTTT. This codes for CATSNDRFSGNTIYF.

The V and J genes are TRBV6-6 and TRBJ1-5; no firm D call. Germline V gene lookup returns CDR1 MNHNY and CDR2 SVGAGI (reference sequence). Trimming took 6 bases from V and 7 from J, leaving 10 bases between them. The CDR3 sequence is 12 residues long. The CDR3 sequence: CASSPDFQPQHF. CDR3 nucleotide sequence: TGTGCCAGCAGCCCAGACTTCCAGCCCCAGCATTTT.

The chain links TRBV19 to TRBJ2-3, with D possibly TRBD1 on 6 matching bases. CDR3 length: 14 amino acids. In germline, CDR1 is LNHDA, CDR2 SQIVND (reference sequence). V shed 5 bases and J shed 2 bases, with 11 bases lying between them. The CDR3 DNA is TGTGCCAGTAGTGCTACAGGGAACACAGATACGCAGTATTTT. Translating gives CASSATGNTDTQYF. The entire variable domain, with the rest obtained from reference TRBV19 and TRBJ2-3, is as follows: DGGITQSPKYLFRKEGQNVTLSCEQNLNHDAMYWYRQDPGQGLRLIYYSQIVNDFQKGDIAEGYSVSREKKESFPLTVTSAQKNPTAFYLCASSATGNTDTQYFGPGTRLTVL.

This clone has only one observation. This rearrangement joins TRBV30 to TRBJ2-5; D gene uncertain. V was pared by 2 bases and J by 1 base, with 8 bases between. The CDR3 is 13 residues long. Germline V lookup: CDR1 GTSNPN, CDR2 SVGIG (reference sequence). The CDR3 DNA follows: TGTGCCTGGAGTCCCCTGTTCCAAGAGACCCAGTACTTC. The encoded protein is CAWSPLFQETQYF.

V gene TRBV18 combines with J gene TRBJ1-1, with D hard to call. The germline V and J ends were trimmed by 2 bases and 0 bases, with 7 bases remaining between them. This CDR3 contains 14 residues. In germline, CDR1 is KGHSH, CDR2 LQKENI. CDR3: CASSPGLLNTEAFF. For the CDR3, the DNA is TGTGCCAGCTCACCAGGACTACTGAACACTGAAGCTTTCTTT.

This clone has just a few counts. The chain is built from TRBV10-3 and TRBJ2-1; D is possibly TRBD1 (6 bases). V dropped 6 bases and J dropped 0 bases, with 24 bases sitting between them. The CDR3 has 19 amino acids. The germline V gene encodes CDR1 ENHRY and CDR2 SYGVKD. The chain's CDR3 is CAISPTKTTPDSSYNEQFF. DNA of the CDR3: TGTGCCATCAGCCCCACGAAAACTACACCGGACAGCTCCTACAATGAGCAGTTCTTC.

This sequence joins TRBV11-1 and TRBJ1-2; the match to TRBD1 covers 10 bases. The CDR3 is 14 residues long. The germline V gene has CDR1 SGHAT and CDR2 FQDESV (reference sequence). V dropped 5 bases and J dropped 6; count of bases not matched to a gene: 6. The CDR3, as DNA: TGTGCCAGCAGCCCGACAGGGGGCGGTCATGGCTACACCTTC. Translation gives CASSPTGGGHGYTF.

This sequence joins TRBV6-5 and TRBJ1-2; the D gene is possibly TRBD1 (6 bases). Germline-derived CDR1 and CDR2 are MNHEY and SVGAGI. V was pared by 6 bases and J by 6 bases, with 20 bases between. The CDR3 loop spans 15 amino acids. CDR3 amino acids: CASSSPARGANGYTF. In DNA, the CDR3 is TGTGCCAGCAGCTCCCCCGCCAGGGGAGCAAATGGCTACACCTTC.

This rearrangement joins TRBV4-3 to TRBJ2-7, with D maybe TRBD2 (6 bases). The CDR3 contains 15 residues. CDR1 and CDR2 (germline): LGHNA, YSLEER. Trimming took off 3 bases at V and 0 bases at J, with 12 bases between the two ends. The CDR3 DNA reads TGCGCCAGCAGCCAGGATGGGGGGACCTCCTACGAGCAGTACTTC. This codes for CASSQDGGTSYEQYF.

V is TRBV27 and J is TRBJ1-1, with TRBD1 identical over 11 bases. V shed 3 bases, J shed 7 bases, and the junction held 13 bases outside the gene matches. The V gene's germline CDR1 is MNHEY and CDR2 SMNVEV (reference sequence). The CDR3 runs 17 residues. In DNA form, the CDR3 reads TGTGCCAGCAGTTTTCGCCAACCCCCGGGACAGGGGGATGAAGCTTTCTTT. Protein product: CASSFRQPPGQGDEAFF.